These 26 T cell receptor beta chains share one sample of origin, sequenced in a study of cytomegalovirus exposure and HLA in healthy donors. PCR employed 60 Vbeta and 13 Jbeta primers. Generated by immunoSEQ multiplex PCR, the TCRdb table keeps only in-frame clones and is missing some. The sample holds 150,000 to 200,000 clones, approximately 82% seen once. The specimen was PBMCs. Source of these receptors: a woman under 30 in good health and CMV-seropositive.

The CDR3 DNA reads as TGTGCCAGCAGCCCACGGGGAGCGGGGGTGAGCACAGATACGCAGTATTTT. Translated, it gives CASSPRGAGVSTDTQYF. The chain recombines TRBV11-2 with TRBJ2-3; the match to TRBD2 covers 8 bases. CDR3 size: 17 residues. The germline V gene encodes CDR1 SGHAT and CDR2 FQNNGV. V shed 5 bases, J shed 0 bases, and the junction held 10 bases outside the gene matches.

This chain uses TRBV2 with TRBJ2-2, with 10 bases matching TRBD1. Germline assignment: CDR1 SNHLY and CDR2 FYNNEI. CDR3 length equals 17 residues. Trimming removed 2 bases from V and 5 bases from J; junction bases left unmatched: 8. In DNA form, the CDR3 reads TGTGCCAGCAGTGAATCGGGACAGGGGTTGGGAACCGGGGAGCTGTTTTTT. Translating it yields CASSESGQGLGTGELFF.

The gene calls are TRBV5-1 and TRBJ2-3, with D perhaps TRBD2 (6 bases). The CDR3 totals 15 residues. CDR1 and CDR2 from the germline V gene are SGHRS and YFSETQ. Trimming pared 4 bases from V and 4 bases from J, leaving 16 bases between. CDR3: CASSPTYAGSDTQYF. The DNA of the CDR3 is TGCGCCAGCAGCCCGACTTACGCGGGGTCAGATACGCAGTATTTT. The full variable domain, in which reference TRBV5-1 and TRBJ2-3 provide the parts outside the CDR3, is KAGVTQTPRYLIKTRGQQVTLSCSPISGHRSVSWYQQTPGQGLQFLFEYFSETQRNKGNFPGRFSGRQFSNSRSEMNVSTLELGDSALYLCASSPTYAGSDTQYFGPGTRLTVL.

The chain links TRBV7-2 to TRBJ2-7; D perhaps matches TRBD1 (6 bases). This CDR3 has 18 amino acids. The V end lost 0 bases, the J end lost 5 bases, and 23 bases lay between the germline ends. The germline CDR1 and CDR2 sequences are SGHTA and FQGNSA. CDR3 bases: TGTGCCAGCAGCTTAGCTAATTACCGCGACAGGTTCTGCCACGAGCAGTACGTC. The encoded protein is CASSLANYRDRFCHEQYV.

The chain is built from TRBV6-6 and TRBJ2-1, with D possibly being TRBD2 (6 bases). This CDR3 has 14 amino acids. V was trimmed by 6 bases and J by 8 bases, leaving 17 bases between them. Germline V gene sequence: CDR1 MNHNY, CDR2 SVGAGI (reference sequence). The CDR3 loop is CASSPGREVDEQFF. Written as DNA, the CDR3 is TGTGCCAGCAGCCCGGGAAGGGAGGTGGATGAGCAGTTCTTC.

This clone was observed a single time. The CDR3 region has the DNA TGTGCCAGCAGCTTTTCCGGGGTGACAGATACGCAGTATTTT. Translating gives CASSFSGVTDTQYF. The chain uses TRBV5-4 and TRBJ2-3, with a tentative D call TRBD2 (5 bases). Deletions cut 2 bases from V and 3 bases from J, with 10 bases between. The CDR3 is 14 amino acids. Germline V gene sequence: CDR1 SGHNT, CDR2 YYREEE (reference sequence).

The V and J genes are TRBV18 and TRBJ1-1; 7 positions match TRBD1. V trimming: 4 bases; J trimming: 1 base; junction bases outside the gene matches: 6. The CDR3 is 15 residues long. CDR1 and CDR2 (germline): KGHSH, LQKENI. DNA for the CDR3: TGTGCCAGCTCACAGACCGGGACAGAGAACACTGAAGCTTTCTTT. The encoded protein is CASSQTGTENTEAFF. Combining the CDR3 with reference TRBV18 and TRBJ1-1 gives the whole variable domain NAGVMQNPRHLVRRRGQEARLRCSPMKGHSHVYWYRQLPEEGLKFMVYLQKENIIDESGMPKERFSAEFPKEGPSILRIQQVVRGDSAAYFCASSQTGTENTEAFFGQGTRLTVV.

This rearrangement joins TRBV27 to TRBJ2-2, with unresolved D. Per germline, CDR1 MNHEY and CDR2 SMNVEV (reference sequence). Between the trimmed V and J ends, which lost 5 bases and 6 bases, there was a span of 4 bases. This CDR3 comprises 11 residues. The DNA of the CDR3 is TGTGCCAGCAGTGAGGCCGGGGAGCTGTTTTTT. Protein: CASSEAGELFF.

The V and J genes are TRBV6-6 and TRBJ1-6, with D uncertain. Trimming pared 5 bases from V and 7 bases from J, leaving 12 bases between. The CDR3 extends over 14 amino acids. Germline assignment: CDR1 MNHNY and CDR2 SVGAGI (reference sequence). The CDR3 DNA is TGTGCCAGCAGTGGCGGGCGGTCGAATTCACCCCTCCACTTT. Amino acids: CASSGGRSNSPLHF.

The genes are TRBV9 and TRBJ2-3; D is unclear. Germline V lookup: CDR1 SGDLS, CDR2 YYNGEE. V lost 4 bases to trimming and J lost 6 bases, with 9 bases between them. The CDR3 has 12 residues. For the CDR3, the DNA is TGTGCCAGCAGCTCAAATTTTGATACGCAGTATTTT. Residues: CASSSNFDTQYF.

CDR3 sequence reads: CASSVRTGGASGNTIYF. The CDR3 DNA reads as TGTGCCAGCAGTGTCCGGACAGGGGGGGCTTCTGGAAACACCATATATTTT. The chain combines TRBV2 with TRBJ1-3; TRBD1 aligns across 10 bases. Germline CDR1 and CDR2: SNHLY and FYNNEI. This CDR3 is 17 amino acids long. J gave up 1 base and V 4 bases, and 7 bases lay outside the gene matches.

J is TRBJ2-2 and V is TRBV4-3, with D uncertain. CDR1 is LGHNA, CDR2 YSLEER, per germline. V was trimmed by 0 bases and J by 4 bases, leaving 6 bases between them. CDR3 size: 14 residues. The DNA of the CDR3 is TGCGCCAGCAGCCAAGATTCTGTCACCGGGGAGCTGTTTTTT. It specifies CASSQDSVTGELFF.

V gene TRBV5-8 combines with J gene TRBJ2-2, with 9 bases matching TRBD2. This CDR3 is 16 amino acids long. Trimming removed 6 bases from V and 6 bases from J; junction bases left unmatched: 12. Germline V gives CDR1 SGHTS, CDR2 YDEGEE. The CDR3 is CASTSGLAWVSGELFF. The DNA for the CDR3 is TGTGCCAGCACCTCGGGACTAGCATGGGTATCCGGGGAGCTGTTTTTT.

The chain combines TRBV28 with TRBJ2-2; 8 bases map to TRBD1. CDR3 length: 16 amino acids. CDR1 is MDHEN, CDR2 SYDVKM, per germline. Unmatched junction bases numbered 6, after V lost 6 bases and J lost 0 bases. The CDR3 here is CASSLGTGANTGELFF. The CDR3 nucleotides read TGTGCCAGCAGCTTGGGGACAGGCGCGAACACCGGGGAGCTGTTTTTT.

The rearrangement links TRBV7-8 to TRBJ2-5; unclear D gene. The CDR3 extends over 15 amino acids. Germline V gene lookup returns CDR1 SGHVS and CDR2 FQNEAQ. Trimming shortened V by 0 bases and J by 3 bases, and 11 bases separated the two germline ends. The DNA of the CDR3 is TGTGCCAGCAGCTTAGCTTTCACGCCTAAAGAGACCCAGTACTTC. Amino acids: CASSLAFTPKETQYF.

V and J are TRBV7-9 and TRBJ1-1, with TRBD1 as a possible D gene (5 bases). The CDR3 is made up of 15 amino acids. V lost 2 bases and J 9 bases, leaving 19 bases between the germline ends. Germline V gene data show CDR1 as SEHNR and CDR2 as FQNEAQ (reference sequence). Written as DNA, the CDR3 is TGTGCCAGCAGCTTATTATATAGGGGCGATCCCAAAGCTTTCTTT. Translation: CASSLLYRGDPKAFF.

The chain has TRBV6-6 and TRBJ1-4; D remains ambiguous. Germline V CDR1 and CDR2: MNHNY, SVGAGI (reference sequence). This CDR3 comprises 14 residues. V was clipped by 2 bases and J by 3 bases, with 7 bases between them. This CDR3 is CASSYGRSNEKLFF. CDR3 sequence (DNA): TGTGCCAGCAGTTACGGGCGATCTAATGAAAAACTGTTTTTT.

The CDR3 loop reads CASNDGGSGETQYF. The CDR3 DNA follows: TGTGCCAGCAACGACGGGGGAAGCGGAGAGACCCAGTACTTC. J is TRBJ2-5 and V is TRBV2, with D perhaps matching TRBD2 (6 bases). The CDR3 has 14 amino acids. Trimming removed 7 bases at V and 4 bases at J, with 16 bases between. The V gene's germline CDR1 is SNHLY and CDR2 FYNNEI.

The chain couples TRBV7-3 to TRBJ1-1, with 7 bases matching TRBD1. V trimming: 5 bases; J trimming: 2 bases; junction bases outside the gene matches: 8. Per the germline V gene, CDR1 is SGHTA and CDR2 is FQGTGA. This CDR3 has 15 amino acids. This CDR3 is CASSADRVVNTEAFF. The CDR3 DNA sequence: TGTGCCAGCAGCGCAGACAGGGTGGTCAACACTGAAGCTTTCTTT.

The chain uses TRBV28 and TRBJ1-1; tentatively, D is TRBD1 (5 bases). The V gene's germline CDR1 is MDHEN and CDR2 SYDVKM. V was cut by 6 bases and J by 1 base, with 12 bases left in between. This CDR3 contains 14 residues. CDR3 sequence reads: CASSLGQGNTEAFF. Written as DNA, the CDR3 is TGTGCCAGCAGCTTAGGGCAGGGGAACACTGAAGCTTTCTTT. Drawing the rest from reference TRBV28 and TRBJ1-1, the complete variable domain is DVKVTQSSRYLVKRTGEKVFLECVQDMDHENMFWYRQDPGLGLRLIYFSYDVKMKEKGDIPEGYSVSREKKERFSLILESASTNQTSMYLCASSLGQGNTEAFFGQGTRLTVV.

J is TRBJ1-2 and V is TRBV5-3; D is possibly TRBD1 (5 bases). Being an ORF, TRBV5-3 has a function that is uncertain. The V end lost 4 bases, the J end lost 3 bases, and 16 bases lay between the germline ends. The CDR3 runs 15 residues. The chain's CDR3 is CARSRGISIDYGYTF. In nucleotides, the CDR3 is TGTGCCAGAAGCAGGGGCATTTCCATCGACTATGGCTACACCTTC.

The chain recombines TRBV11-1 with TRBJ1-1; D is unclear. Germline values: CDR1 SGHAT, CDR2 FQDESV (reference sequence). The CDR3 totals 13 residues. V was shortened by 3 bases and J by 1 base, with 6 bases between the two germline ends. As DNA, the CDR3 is TGTGCCAGCAGCTTTGGAGAGAACACTGAAGCTTTCTTT. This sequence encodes CASSFGENTEAFF.

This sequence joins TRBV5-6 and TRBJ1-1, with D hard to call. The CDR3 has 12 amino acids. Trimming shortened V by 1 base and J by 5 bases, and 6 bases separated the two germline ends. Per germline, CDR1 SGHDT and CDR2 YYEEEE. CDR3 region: CASSLRRTEAFF. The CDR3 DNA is TGTGCCAGCAGCTTGAGGCGGACTGAAGCTTTCTTT.

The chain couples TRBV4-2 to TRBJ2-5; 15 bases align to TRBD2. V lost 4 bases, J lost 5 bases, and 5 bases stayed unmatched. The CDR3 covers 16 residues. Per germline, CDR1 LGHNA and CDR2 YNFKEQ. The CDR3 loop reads CASSPTGTSGGETQYF. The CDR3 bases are TGTGCCAGCAGCCCCACAGGGACTAGCGGGGGGGAGACCCAGTACTTC.

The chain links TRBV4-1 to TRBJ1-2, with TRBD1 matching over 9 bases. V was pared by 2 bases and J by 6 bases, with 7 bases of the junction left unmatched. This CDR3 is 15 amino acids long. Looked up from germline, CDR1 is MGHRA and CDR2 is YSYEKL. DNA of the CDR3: TGCGCCAGCAGCCAACCGGGACAGGGTTTTAATGGCTACACCTTC. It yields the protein CASSQPGQGFNGYTF.

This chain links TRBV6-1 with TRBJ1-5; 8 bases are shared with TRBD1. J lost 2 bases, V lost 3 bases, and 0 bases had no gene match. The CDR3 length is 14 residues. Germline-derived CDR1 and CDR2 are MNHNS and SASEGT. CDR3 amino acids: CASSEGQGNQPQHF. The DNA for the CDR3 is TGTGCCAGCAGTGAGGGACAGGGCAATCAGCCCCAGCATTTT.